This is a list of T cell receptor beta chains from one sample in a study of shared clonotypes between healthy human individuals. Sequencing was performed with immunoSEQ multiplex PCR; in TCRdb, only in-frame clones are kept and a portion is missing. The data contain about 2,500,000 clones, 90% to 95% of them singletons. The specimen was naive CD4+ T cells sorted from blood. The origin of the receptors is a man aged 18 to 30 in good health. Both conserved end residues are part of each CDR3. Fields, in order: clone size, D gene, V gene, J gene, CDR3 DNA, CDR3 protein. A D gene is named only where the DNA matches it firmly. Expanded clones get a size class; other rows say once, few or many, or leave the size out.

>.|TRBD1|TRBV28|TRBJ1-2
TGTGCCAGCAGACCAACAGGGGGCAACGGCTACACCTTC
CASRPTGGNGYTF
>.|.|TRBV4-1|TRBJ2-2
TGCGCCAGCAGCCCTCGTACCGGGGAGCTGTTTTTT
CASSPRTGELFF
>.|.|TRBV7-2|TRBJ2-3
TGTGCCAGCAGTCCCCCCTCGGATACGCAGTATTTT
CASSPPSDTQYF
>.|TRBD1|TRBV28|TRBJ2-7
TGTGCCAGCAGTCGAACCGGGACAGGGGAGTTTGAGCAGTACTTC
CASSRTGTGEFEQYF
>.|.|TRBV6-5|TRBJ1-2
TGTGCCAGCAGTTCAACAGCTTATGGCTACACCTTC
CASSSTAYGYTF
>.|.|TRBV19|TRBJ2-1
TGTGCCAGTAGTATAGGGAAGGGCCCTGAGCAGTTCTTC
CASSIGKGPEQFF
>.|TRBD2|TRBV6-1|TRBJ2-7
TGTGCCAGCAGTGAAGCAGGGACTAGCGAGTACGAGCAGTACTTC
CASSEAGTSEYEQYF
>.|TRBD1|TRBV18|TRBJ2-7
TGTGCCAGCTCACCACAACAGGGGGTACGCTACGAGCAGTACTTC
CASSPQQGVRYEQYF
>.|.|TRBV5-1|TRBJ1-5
TGCGCCAGCAGCTTGCAGGGGCCCCAGCATTTT
CASSLQGPQHF
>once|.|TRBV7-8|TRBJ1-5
TGTGCCAGCAGCTTCGGAACTAATCAGCCCCAGCATTTT
CASSFGTNQPQHF
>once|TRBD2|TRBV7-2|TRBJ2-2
TGTGCCAGCAGCTTAGGACTAGCGGGAGGGATCACCGGGGAGCTGTTTTTT
CASSLGLAGGITGELFF
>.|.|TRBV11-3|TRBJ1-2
TGTGCCAGCAGCTTAGATCGACGGCGACGGGGGAGGAGAAACTATGGCTACACCTTC
CASSLDRRRRGRRNYGYTF
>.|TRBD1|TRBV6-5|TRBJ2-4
TGTGCCAGCAGTTACTCTCCGGGACAGGGACACATTCAGTACTTC
CASSYSPGQGHIQYF
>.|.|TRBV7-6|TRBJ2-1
TGTGCCAGCACCTTAGGATACGGATCGGGAGTTAATGAGCAGTTCTTC
CASTLGYGSGVNEQFF
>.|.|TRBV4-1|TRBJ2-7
TGCGCCAGCAGCCAAGATGTTCTAGCGAGTACCTACGAGCAGTACTTC
CASSQDVLASTYEQYF
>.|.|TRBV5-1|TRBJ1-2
TGTGCCAGCAGCATACAGGACTATGGCTACACCTTC
CASSIQDYGYTF
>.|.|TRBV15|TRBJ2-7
TGTGCCACCAGCAGAGAAAGGGGGTCCTACGAGCAGTACTTC
CATSRERGSYEQYF
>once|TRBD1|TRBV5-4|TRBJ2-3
TGTGCCAGCAGCCCAGTATTTGGGGGACAGCGCACAGATACGCAGTATTTT
CASSPVFGGQRTDTQYF
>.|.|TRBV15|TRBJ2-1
TGTGCCACCAGCAGAGAGGCTATATCCACCTACAATGAGCAGTTCTTC
CATSREAISTYNEQFF
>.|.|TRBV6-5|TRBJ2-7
TGTGCCAGCAGTTACCTCCCGACAGGCAAATACTACGAGCAGTACTTC
CASSYLPTGKYYEQYF
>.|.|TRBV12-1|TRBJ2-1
TGTGCCAGCAGCAGAGTAGGACTAGCGGAGCAGTTCTTC
CASSRVGLAEQFF
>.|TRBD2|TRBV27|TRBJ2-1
TGTGCCAGCAGTTGGAGCGGGAGGGCCTACAATGAGCAGTTCTTC
CASSWSGRAYNEQFF
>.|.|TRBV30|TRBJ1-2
TGTGCCTGGAGTGTACTGGTTGGAATTAATGGCTACACCTTC
CAWSVLVGINGYTF
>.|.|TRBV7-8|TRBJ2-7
TGTGCCAGCAGCCCCGCCCGAACAGGGAAATCCTACGAGCAGTACTTC
CASSPARTGKSYEQYF
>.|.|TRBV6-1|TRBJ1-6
TGTGCCAGCAGTGCTCCCGGGACAACTAATCGGCCCCTCCACTTT
CASSAPGTTNRPLHF
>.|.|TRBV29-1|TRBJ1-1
TGCAGCGTTGAGACCCCGGGGAATATAAGGAACACTGAAGCTTTCTTT
CSVETPGNIRNTEAFF
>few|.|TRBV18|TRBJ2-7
TGTGCCAGCTCACCACCCCTCGGCGGATCGGGCTACGAGCAGTACTTC
CASSPPLGGSGYEQYF
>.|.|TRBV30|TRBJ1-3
TGTGCCTGGTCGACAGGTTCCTCTGGAAACACCATATATTTT
CAWSTGSSGNTIYF
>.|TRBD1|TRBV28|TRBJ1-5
TGTGCCAGCAGTGGGACCGGGACAGGGGGACTGTATGACAATCAGCCCCAGCATTTT
CASSGTGTGGLYDNQPQHF